This T cell receptor beta chain is from a study of vaccination effects on CD4 cells after COVID-19. Cultured cells yielded isolated CD4+ T cells after around 10 days. Participants were given two doses of BNT162b2 or mRNA-1273 vaccine. The authors exchanged half the medium for IL-2 medium on days 3 and 7. Clones were sequenced by immunoSEQ multiplex PCR, and TCRdb holds only the in-frame ones, with some missing. The repertoire has around 46,000 clones, 55% to 85% of them found once; the top ten carry roughly 9.7%. Points on this clone: Its target is unknown.

The TCR was taken from a human donor who received a COVID-19 vaccine. This specimen consisted of CD4+ T cells from PBMCs cultured without peptide, obtained after COVID-19 vaccination.

This CDR3 reads CASSPGNTIYF. In DNA, the CDR3 is TGTGCCAGCTCACCAGGAAACACCATATATTTT. The chain is built from TRBV18 and TRBJ1-3; D unclear. With 2 bases removed from V and 4 bases from J, the gap between germline ends came to 0 bases. CDR3 length: 11 residues. The germline CDR1 and CDR2 sequences are KGHSH and LQKENI.